This TCR beta chain was captured by sequencing in a study of human T cells and chemical hapten exposure. Study details: Sensitization involved placing 2% DPC onto a 2 cm by 2 cm region of upper inner arm skin. Regarding the study as a whole: The presence of alopecia in the donors means their immune response may differ from healthy people's.

CDR1 is DFQATT, CDR2 SNEGSKA, per germline (reference sequence). V lost 5 bases to trimming and J lost 4 bases, with 8 bases between them. CDR3 length: 11 amino acids. A few counts support this clonotype. Its antigen is currently unknown. Indicated time point: patch test 2, 6 weeks after DPC sensitization. Indicated treatment: therapeutic diphenylcyclopropenone sensitization with weekly scalp DPC. MiXCR, run by TCRdb on the RACE reads, gives a single entry per CDR3 protein. This table has just over 350,000 distinct CDR3 sequences, 6% to 7% appearing once. The sequencing used whole blood, collected in connection with sensitization to the hapten diphenylcyclopropenone (DPC). The receptor comes from a woman younger than 30 with alopecia areata. Some clones in this sample may be carry-over from other donors' samples. This chain links TRBV20-1 with TRBJ1-2; D unclear. CDR3 bases: TGCAGTGCTCCTAACTTCTATGGCTACACCTTC. It codes for CSAPNFYGYTF.